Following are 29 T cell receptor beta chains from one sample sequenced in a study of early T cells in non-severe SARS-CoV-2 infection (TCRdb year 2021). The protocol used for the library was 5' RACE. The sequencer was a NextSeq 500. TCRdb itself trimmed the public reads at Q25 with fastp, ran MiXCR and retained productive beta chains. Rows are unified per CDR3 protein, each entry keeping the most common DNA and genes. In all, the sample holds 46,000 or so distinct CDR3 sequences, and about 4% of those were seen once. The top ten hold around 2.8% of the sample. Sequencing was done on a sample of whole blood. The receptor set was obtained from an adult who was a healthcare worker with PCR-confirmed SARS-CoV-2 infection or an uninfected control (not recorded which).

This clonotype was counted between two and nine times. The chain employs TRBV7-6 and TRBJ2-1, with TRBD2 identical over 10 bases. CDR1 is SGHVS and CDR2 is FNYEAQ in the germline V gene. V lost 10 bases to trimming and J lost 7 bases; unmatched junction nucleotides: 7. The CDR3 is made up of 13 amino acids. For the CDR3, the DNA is TGTGCCATAGTAGCGGGGGGTCATAATGAGCAGTTCTTC. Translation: CAIVAGGHNEQFF.

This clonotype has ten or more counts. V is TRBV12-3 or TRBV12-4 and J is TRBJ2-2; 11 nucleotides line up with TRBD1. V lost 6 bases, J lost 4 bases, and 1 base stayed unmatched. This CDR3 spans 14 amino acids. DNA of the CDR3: TGTGCCAGCAGAGGGACAGGGGGCACCGGGGAGCTGTTTTTT. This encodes CASRGTGGTGELFF.

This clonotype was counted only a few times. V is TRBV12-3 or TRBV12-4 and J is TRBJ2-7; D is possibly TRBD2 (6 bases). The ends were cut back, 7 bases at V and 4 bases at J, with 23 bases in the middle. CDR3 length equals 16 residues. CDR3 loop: CASTARREMGIYEQYF. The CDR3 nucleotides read TGTGCCAGCACCGCCCGGAGGGAGATGGGGATATACGAGCAGTACTTC.

The CDR3 nucleotides read TGCAGTGCTAGTGGGCGGAATGAGCAGTTCTTC. Translation gives CSASGRNEQFF. The chain couples TRBV20-1 to TRBJ2-1; no clear D. The CDR3 is 11 residues long. V was cut by 3 bases and J by 7 bases, with 7 bases left in between. Germline V gives CDR1 DFQATT, CDR2 SNEGSKA (reference sequence).

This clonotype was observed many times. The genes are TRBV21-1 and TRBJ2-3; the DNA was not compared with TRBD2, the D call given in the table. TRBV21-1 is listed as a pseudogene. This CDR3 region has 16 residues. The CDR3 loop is CASKCAGASTTDTQYF. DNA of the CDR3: TGTGCCAGCAAATGTGCGGGAGCGTCTACTACAGATACGCAGTATTTT.

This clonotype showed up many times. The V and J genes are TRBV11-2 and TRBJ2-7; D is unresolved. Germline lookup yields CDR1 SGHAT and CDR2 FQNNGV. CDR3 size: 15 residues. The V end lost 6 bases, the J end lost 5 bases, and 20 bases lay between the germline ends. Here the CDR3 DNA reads TGTGCCAGCAGGGGGATCCGGGTAGTAACCCACGAGCAGTACTTC. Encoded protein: CASRGIRVVTHEQYF.

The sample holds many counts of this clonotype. CDR3 loop: CASRDPLGEAFF. The DNA for the CDR3 is TGTGCCAGCAGGGACCCATTAGGCGAAGCTTTCTTT. This chain connects TRBV5-4 to TRBJ1-1; no firm D call. The CDR3 contains 12 residues. CDR1 is SGHNT and CDR2 is YYREEE in the germline V gene (reference sequence). V lost 5 bases and J lost 8, with 13 bases in between.

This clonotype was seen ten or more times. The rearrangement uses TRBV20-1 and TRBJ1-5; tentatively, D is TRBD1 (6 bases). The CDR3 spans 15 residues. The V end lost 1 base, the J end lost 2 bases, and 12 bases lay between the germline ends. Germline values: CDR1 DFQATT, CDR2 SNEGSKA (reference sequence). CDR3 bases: TGCAGTGCTAGAGGGGGCAGGGGAGGCAATCAGCCCCAGCATTTT. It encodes CSARGGRGGNQPQHF.

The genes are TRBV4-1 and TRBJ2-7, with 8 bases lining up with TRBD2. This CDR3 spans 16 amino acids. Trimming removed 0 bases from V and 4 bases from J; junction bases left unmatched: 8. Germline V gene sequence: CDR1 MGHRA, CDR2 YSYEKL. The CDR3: CASSQEGGLVIYEQYF. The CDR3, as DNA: TGCGCCAGCAGCCAAGAAGGGGGACTAGTAATATACGAGCAGTACTTC.

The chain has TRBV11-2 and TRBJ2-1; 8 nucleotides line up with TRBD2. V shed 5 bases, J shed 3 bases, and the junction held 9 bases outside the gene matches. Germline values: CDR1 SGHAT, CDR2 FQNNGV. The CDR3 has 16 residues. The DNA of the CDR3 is TGTGCCAGCAGCGGCTTGCGCGGGAGGCGCTACAATGAGCAGTTCTTC. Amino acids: CASSGLRGRRYNEQFF. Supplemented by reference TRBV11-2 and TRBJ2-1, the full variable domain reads EAGVAQSPRYKIIEKRQSVAFWCNPISGHATLYWYQQILGQGPKLLIQFQNNGVVDDSQLPKDRFSAERLKGVDSTLKIQPAKLEDSAVYLCASSGLRGRRYNEQFFGPGTRLTVL.

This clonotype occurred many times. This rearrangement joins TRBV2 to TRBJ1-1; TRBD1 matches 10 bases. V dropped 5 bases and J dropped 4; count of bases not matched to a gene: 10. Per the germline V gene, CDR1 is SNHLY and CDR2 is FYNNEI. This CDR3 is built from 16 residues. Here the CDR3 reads CASSSTLTGGLTEAFF. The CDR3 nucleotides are TGTGCCAGCAGTTCTACATTGACAGGGGGCCTCACTGAAGCTTTCTTT.

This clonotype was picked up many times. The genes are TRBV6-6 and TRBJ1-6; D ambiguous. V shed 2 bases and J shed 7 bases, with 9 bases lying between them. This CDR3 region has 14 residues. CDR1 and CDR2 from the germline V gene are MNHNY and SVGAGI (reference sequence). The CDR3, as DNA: TGTGCCAGCAGTTACGAGCCAGCAAATTCACCCCTCCACTTT. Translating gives CASSYEPANSPLHF.

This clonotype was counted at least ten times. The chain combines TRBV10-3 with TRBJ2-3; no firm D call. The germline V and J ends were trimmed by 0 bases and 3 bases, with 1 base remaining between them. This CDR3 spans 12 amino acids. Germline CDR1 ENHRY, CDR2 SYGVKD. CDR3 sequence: CAISESTDTQYF. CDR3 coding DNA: TGTGCCATCAGTGAGTCAACAGATACGCAGTATTTT.

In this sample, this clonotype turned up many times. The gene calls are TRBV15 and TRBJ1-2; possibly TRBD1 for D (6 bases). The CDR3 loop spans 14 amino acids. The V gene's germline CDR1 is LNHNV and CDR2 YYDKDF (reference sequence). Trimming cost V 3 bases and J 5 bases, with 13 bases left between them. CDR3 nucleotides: TGTGCCACCAGCAGTACCGGGACACAGTATGGCTACACCTTC. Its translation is CATSSTGTQYGYTF.

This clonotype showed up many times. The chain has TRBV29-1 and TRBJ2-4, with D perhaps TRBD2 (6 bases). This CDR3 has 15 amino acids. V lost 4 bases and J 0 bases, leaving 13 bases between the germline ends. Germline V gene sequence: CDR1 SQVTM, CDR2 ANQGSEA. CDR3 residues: CSVAPQGLAKNIQYF. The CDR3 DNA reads TGCAGCGTTGCCCCCCAGGGACTAGCCAAAAACATTCAGTACTTC.

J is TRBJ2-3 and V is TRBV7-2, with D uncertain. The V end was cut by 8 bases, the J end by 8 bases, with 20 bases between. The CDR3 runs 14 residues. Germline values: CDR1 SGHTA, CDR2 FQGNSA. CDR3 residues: CASRAPPAPATQYF. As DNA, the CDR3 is TGTGCCAGCCGCGCTCCCCCAGCCCCGGCTACGCAGTATTTT.

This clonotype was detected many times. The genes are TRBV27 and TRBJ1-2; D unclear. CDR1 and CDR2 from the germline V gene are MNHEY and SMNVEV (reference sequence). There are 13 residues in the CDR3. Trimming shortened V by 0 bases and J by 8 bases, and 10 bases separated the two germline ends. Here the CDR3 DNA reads TGTGCCAGCAGTTTATCCGGGGTAGGAGGCTACACCTTC. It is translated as CASSLSGVGGYTF.

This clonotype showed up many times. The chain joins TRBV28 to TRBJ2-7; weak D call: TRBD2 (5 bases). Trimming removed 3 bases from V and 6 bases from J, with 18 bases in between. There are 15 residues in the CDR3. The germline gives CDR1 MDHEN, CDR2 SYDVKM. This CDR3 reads CASSLPTTLATEQYF. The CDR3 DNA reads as TGTGCCAGCAGTTTGCCTACTACGCTAGCAACCGAGCAGTACTTC.

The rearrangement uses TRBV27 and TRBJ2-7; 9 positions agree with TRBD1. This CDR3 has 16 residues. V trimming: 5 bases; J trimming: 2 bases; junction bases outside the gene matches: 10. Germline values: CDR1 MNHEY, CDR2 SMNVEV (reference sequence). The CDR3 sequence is CASSPTPGTGPYEQYF. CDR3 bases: TGTGCCAGCAGTCCTACCCCCGGGACAGGGCCCTACGAGCAGTACTTC.

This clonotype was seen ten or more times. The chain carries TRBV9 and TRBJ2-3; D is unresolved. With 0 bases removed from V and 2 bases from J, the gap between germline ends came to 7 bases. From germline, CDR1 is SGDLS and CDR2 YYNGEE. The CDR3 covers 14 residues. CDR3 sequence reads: CASSVDLNTDTQYF. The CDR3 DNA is TGTGCCAGCAGCGTAGACTTAAACACAGATACGCAGTATTTT.

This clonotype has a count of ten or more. The CDR3 loop is CASYPWPTPVEAFF. The CDR3 DNA is TGTGCCAGCTACCCTTGGCCGACTCCTGTTGAAGCTTTCTTT. The J gene is TRBJ1-1, the V gene TRBV6-1; D is uncertain. V was trimmed by 8 bases and J by 7 bases, leaving 20 bases between them. CDR3 length: 14 residues. Germline loops: CDR1 MNHNS, CDR2 SASEGT.

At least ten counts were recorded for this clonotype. This CDR3 reads CSASPSRQGTSYEQYF. The CDR3 DNA is TGCAGTGCTAGCCCCTCTAGACAGGGTACGTCGTACGAGCAGTACTTC. This chain uses TRBV20-1 with TRBJ2-7, with 7 bases fitting TRBD1. Trimming took 3 bases from V and 4 from J; bases not matched to a gene: 15. Per germline, CDR1 DFQATT and CDR2 SNEGSKA (reference sequence). The CDR3 runs 16 residues.

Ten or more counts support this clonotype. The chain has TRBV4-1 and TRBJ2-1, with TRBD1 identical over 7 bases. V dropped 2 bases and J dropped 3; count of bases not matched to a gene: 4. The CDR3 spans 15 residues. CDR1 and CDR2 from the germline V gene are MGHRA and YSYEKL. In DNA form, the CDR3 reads TGCGCCAGCAGCCAAACCGGGACAGACTACAATGAGCAGTTCTTC. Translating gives CASSQTGTDYNEQFF.

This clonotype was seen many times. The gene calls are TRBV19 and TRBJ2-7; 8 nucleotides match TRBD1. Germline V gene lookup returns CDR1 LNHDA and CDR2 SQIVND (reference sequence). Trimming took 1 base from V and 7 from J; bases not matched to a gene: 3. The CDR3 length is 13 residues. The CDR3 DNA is TGTGCCAGTAGTATAGCTCGGACAGGGGAGCAGTACTTC. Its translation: CASSIARTGEQYF.

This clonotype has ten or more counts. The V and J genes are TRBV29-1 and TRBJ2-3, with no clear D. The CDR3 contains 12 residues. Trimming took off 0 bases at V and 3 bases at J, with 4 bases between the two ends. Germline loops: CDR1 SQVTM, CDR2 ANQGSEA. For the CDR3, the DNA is TGCAGCGTTGAAGACCCGACAGATACGCAGTATTTT. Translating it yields CSVEDPTDTQYF.

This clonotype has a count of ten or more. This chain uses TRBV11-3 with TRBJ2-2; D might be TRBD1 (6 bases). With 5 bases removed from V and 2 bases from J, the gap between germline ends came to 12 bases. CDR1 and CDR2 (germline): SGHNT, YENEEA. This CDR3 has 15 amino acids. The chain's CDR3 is CASSPTGLNTGELFF. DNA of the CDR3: TGTGCCAGCAGCCCAACAGGGTTAAACACCGGGGAGCTGTTTTTT.

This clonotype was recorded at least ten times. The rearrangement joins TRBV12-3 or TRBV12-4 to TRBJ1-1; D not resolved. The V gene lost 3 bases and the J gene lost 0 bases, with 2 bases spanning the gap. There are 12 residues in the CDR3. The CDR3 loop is CASSFVNTEAFF. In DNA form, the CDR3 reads TGTGCCAGCAGTTTCGTGAACACTGAAGCTTTCTTT.

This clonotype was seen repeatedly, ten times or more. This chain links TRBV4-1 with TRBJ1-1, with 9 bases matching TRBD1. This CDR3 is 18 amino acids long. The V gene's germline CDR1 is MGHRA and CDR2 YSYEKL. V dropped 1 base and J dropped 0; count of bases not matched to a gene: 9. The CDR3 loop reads CASSQGTPGQGLNTEAFF. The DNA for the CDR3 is TGCGCCAGCAGCCAAGGGACACCGGGACAGGGACTGAACACTGAAGCTTTCTTT.

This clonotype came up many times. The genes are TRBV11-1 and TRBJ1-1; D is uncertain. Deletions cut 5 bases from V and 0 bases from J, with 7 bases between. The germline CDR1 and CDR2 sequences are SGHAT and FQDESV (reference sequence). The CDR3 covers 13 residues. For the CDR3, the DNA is TGTGCCAGCAGCCCACAGTTGAACACTGAAGCTTTCTTT. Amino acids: CASSPQLNTEAFF.